This entry describes one TCR beta chain. No antigen is known for it. TCRdb reanalyzed the 5' RACE reads, giving one entry per CDR3 protein sequence and no DNA. The repertoire table contains around 140,000 distinct CDR3 sequences. The data belong to a study of monozygotic twins with inflammatory bowel disease. Study observations and caveats: Support for any single strong IBD-associated signal or clonotype was not found.

CDR1 is DFQATT, CDR2 SNEGSKA, per germline (reference sequence). The CDR3 covers 11 residues. Blood samples, whole and unsorted for T cells, yielded the isolated total RNA. Sequenced input: blood. This clonotype was sampled from a human donor with ulcerative colitis or Crohn's disease, or a healthy co-twin of an affected twin (not recorded which). The chain is built from TRBV20-1 and TRBJ2-1; checking the TCRdb D call of TRBD2 is not possible without DNA. The chain's CDR3 is CSARGGIEQFF.